This T cell receptor (beta chain) was sequenced during a study of beta chain features in type 1 diabetes. Overall study results and limits: People with Type 1 diabetes carried modestly yet significantly shorter TCRB CDR3s in all four CD4+ subsets.

Isolated RNA was reverse transcribed in full, so expressed TCRB transcripts were sequenced. The table came from immunoSEQ multiplex PCR; TCRdb's copy has only in-frame clones and leaves some out. The sample carries about 660,000 clones, over 13% recorded once. In regard to this clone: Its target is not known.

The CDR3 is 13 residues long. Trimming took 2 bases from V and 9 from J, leaving 12 bases between them. Germline loops: CDR1 SGHRS, CDR2 YFSETQ. The sequence was obtained from a man younger than 35 with type 1 diabetes. The V call is TRBV5-1, the J call TRBJ2-1; D possibly corresponds to TRBD2 (6 bases). The sample consisted of naive CD4+ T cells from blood. CDR3 DNA: TGCGCCAGCAGCTTTGGAGGAGGGAGTGAGCAGTTCTTC. Translation: CASSFGGGSEQFF.